The next 14 T cell receptor beta chains were all read from a single sample in a study of vaccination effects on CD4 cells after COVID-19. What these receptors recognize is not known. Prior to sequencing, the ViraFEST assay stimulated PBMC with viral peptide pools, which expanded the antigen-specific CD4+ T cells. Following culture for about ten days, CD4+ T cells were isolated. The vaccine given was either BNT162b2 or mRNA-1273, in two doses. Only in-frame clones appear in the TCRdb table, and some are missing; sequencing was by immunoSEQ multiplex PCR. The top ten hold more than 14% of the sample, which has fewer than 35,000 clones, just under 75% seen once. The input for sequencing was CD4+ T cells from PBMCs cultured with HCoV-229E spike peptides, taken after COVID-19 vaccination. Receptors were obtained from a human donor who received a COVID-19 vaccine.

The genes are TRBV6-5 and TRBJ2-7, with a tentative D call TRBD1 (6 bases). The V end lost 4 bases, the J end lost 6 bases, and 10 bases lay between the germline ends. The CDR3 contains 12 residues. Germline V gives CDR1 MNHEY, CDR2 SVGAGI. The CDR3 nucleotides are TGTGCCAGCAGTTTTACAGGGTCCGAGCAGTACTTC. Translating gives CASSFTGSEQYF.

This clone was observed a handful of times. This chain uses TRBV19 with TRBJ2-1; 7 nucleotides line up with TRBD2. CDR3 length: 15 residues. V lost 5 bases and J lost 0; bases outside the gene matches: 4. Germline V gene data show CDR1 as LNHDA and CDR2 as SQIVND (reference sequence). The CDR3 DNA reads as TGTGCCAGTAGTGAACTAGCGAACTCCTACAATGAGCAGTTCTTC. Translation: CASSELANSYNEQFF.

The V call is TRBV12-3 or TRBV12-4, the J call TRBJ1-1; D remains ambiguous. The CDR3 spans 13 residues. The V end lost 0 bases, the J end lost 2 bases, and 4 bases lay between the germline ends. CDR3 in DNA: TGTGCCAGCAGTTTAGCGGGTAACACTGAAGCTTTCTTT. It specifies CASSLAGNTEAFF.

The sample holds a few counts of this clone. The chain carries TRBV30 and TRBJ2-5; D perhaps matches TRBD1 (6 bases). Trimming pared 0 bases from V and 3 bases from J, leaving 11 bases between. This CDR3 is 14 amino acids long. Germline V gene lookup returns CDR1 GTSNPN and CDR2 SVGIG (reference sequence). The CDR3 region has the DNA TGTGCCTGGAGTGTACAGCCAGGGGAAGAGACCCAGTACTTC. The encoded protein is CAWSVQPGEETQYF.

The chain is built from TRBV14 and TRBJ2-7; D is uncertain. The CDR3 runs to 11 residues. Germline loops: CDR1 SGHDN, CDR2 FVKESK. V was clipped by 2 bases and J by 5 bases, with 4 bases between them. The CDR3 loop is CASSQFDEQYF. In nucleotides, the CDR3 is TGTGCCAGCAGCCAATTCGACGAGCAGTACTTC.

The CDR3 DNA follows: TGTGCCAGCATTAAGGAATTCCTCACCGGGGAGCTGTTTTTT. It codes for CASIKEFLTGELFF. The chain employs TRBV11-2 and TRBJ2-2; D gene uncertain. V was trimmed by 7 bases and J by 4 bases, leaving 13 bases between them. CDR1 is SGHAT and CDR2 is FQNNGV in the germline V gene. CDR3 size: 14 residues.

The V gene is TRBV5-1, the J gene TRBJ2-5, with 7 bases that match TRBD1. V lost 4 bases, J lost 2 bases, and 11 bases stayed unmatched. Germline V CDR1 and CDR2: SGHRS, YFSETQ. The CDR3 totals 16 residues. The CDR3 DNA follows: TGCGCCAGCAGCCAAGAGACAGGGTATGGTCAAGAGACCCAGTACTTC. This translates into CASSQETGYGQETQYF.

This rearrangement joins TRBV7-7 to TRBJ2-7; perhaps TRBD2 as D (6 bases). The V gene lost 3 bases and the J gene lost 4 bases, with 16 bases spanning the gap. Per germline, CDR1 SSHAT and CDR2 FNYEAQ (reference sequence). This CDR3 has 15 amino acids. CDR3 region: CASSFGAGSRYEQYF. The CDR3 nucleotides read TGTGCCAGCAGCTTCGGGGCGGGGTCGAGATACGAGCAGTACTTC.

This chain links TRBV6-2 or TRBV6-3 with TRBJ2-2, with TRBD2 as a possible D gene (6 bases). The CDR3 loop spans 15 amino acids. The germline V and J ends were trimmed by 0 bases and 4 bases, with 9 bases remaining between them. Looked up from germline, CDR1 is MNHEY and CDR2 is SVGEGT. The CDR3 nucleotides are TGTGCCAGCAGTTACTCCGGGGGAAGCACCGGGGAGCTGTTTTTT. Translation: CASSYSGGSTGELFF.

This clone occurred a few times. The chain couples TRBV10-1 to TRBJ1-5, with a possible D match to TRBD1 (5 bases). Germline V gives CDR1 WNHNN, CDR2 SYGVQD (reference sequence). There are 13 residues in the CDR3. V lost 5 bases and J 4 bases, leaving 9 bases between the germline ends. Here the CDR3 DNA reads TGCGCCAGCAGTTCGGACATTAATCAGCCCCAGCATTTT. This encodes CASSSDINQPQHF.

This clone was seen more than once but under ten times. The V and J genes are TRBV4-1 and TRBJ2-3; D unclear. The germline V gene has CDR1 MGHRA and CDR2 YSYEKL. V shed 1 base and J shed 6 bases, with 14 bases lying between them. CDR3 length: 15 amino acids. The chain's CDR3 is CASSQGANRLDTQYF. CDR3 in DNA: TGCGCCAGCAGCCAAGGGGCCAACCGCCTGGATACGCAGTATTTT.

This clone was seen a handful of times. The chain is built from TRBV6-1 and TRBJ1-6; unclear D gene. In germline, CDR1 is MNHNS, CDR2 SASEGT. The CDR3 is 13 residues long. Trimming removed 2 bases from V and 10 bases from J, with 9 bases in between. CDR3 DNA: TGTGCCAGCAGTGAATCCCGACTCTCACCCCTCCACTTT. It encodes CASSESRLSPLHF.

This clone occurred once. V is TRBV6-5 and J is TRBJ1-1; 9 bases agree with TRBD1. This CDR3 contains 14 residues. Germline V gene data show CDR1 as MNHEY and CDR2 as SVGAGI. V dropped 6 bases and J dropped 4; count of bases not matched to a gene: 6. The CDR3 protein is CASRTGGGRTEAFF. DNA of the CDR3: TGTGCCAGCAGAACAGGGGGCGGGCGCACTGAAGCTTTCTTT.

This clone was recorded only once. V gene TRBV11-2 combines with J gene TRBJ2-7, with a tentative D call TRBD1 (5 bases). The germline V gene has CDR1 SGHAT and CDR2 FQNNGV. Trimming stripped 1 base from V and 2 bases from J, with 12 bases between. The CDR3 covers 15 residues. Here the CDR3 reads CASSLVTGRAYEQYF. The CDR3 DNA reads TGTGCCAGCAGCTTAGTCACAGGACGGGCCTACGAGCAGTACTTC.